What follows are 14 T cell receptor beta chains derived from one specimen sequenced in a study of T cells in pancreatic ductal adenocarcinoma. Sequenced by immunoSEQ multiplex PCR; TCRdb stores in-frame clones only, minus some. The repertoire holds approximately 12,000 clones, with more than 80% as singletons. Selected pancreatic ductal adenocarcinoma patients had undergone surgery without neoadjuvant therapy. Sample: PBMCs. The source is a human donor with pancreatic ductal adenocarcinoma.

The chain couples TRBV11-2 to TRBJ1-5, with D uncertain. This CDR3 comprises 15 residues. Trimming cost V 1 base and J 7 bases, with 14 bases left between them. The V gene's germline CDR1 is SGHAT and CDR2 FQNNGV. The CDR3 is CASSLGDSLGQPQHF. The CDR3 region has the DNA TGTGCCAGCAGCTTAGGGGATAGCCTCGGGCAGCCCCAGCATTTT.

The genes are TRBV11-3 and TRBJ2-7, with D tentatively TRBD2 (5 bases). The CDR3 contains 16 residues. Germline-derived CDR1 and CDR2 are SGHNT and YENEEA. V was pared by 0 bases and J by 0 bases, with 12 bases between. The CDR3 is CASSLERGEGSYEQYF. The CDR3 bases are TGTGCCAGCAGCTTAGAAAGAGGCGAGGGCTCCTACGAGCAGTACTTC.

A single count supports this clone. This chain connects TRBV5-1 to TRBJ2-7; D is possibly TRBD1 (5 bases). V was trimmed by 2 bases and J by 7 bases, leaving 16 bases between them. CDR1 and CDR2 from the germline V gene are SGHRS and YFSETQ. This CDR3 has 14 residues. The CDR3 DNA follows: TGCGCCAGCAGCTTCGACAGTACTACGTTGGAGCAGTACTTC. It codes for CASSFDSTTLEQYF.

The chain uses TRBV6-5 and TRBJ1-3; D call uncertain. This CDR3 has 15 residues. Germline CDR1 and CDR2: MNHEY and SVGAGI. The V gene lost 0 bases and the J gene lost 0 bases, with 6 bases spanning the gap. CDR3 loop: CASSYSISSGNTIYF. CDR3 DNA sequence: TGTGCCAGCAGTTACTCTATAAGCTCTGGAAACACCATATATTTT.

V and J are TRBV28 and TRBJ2-5; D is perhaps TRBD2 (5 bases). The germline V gene has CDR1 MDHEN and CDR2 SYDVKM. V was shortened by 3 bases and J by 5 bases, with 13 bases between the two germline ends. The CDR3 runs 14 residues. In DNA form, the CDR3 reads TGTGCCAGCAGTTTCGGGCGACGGGGTGAGACCCAGTACTTC. Protein: CASSFGRRGETQYF.

The chain couples TRBV5-6 to TRBJ1-5, with D possibly matching TRBD1 (6 bases). Germline assignment: CDR1 SGHDT and CDR2 YYEEEE. V was trimmed by 5 bases and J by 3 bases, leaving 12 bases between them. The CDR3 runs to 14 residues. CDR3 loop: CASRPRGSNQPQHF. CDR3 nucleotides: TGTGCCAGCAGACCAAGGGGGTCCAATCAGCCCCAGCATTTT.

The V and J genes are TRBV18 and TRBJ2-1; 11 bases agree with TRBD2. J was trimmed by 6 bases and V by 3 bases; bases with no gene match: 7. The CDR3 is 16 residues long. The germline CDR1 and CDR2 sequences are KGHSH and LQKENI. DNA of the CDR3: TGTGCCAGCTCACCTATAGCGGGAGGGGGGTCCAATGAGCAGTTCTTC. Its protein product is CASSPIAGGGSNEQFF.

The chain links TRBV9 to TRBJ1-1, with D possibly matching TRBD1 (6 bases). V lost 0 bases and J lost 6, with 12 bases in between. There are 14 residues in the CDR3. Germline V lookup: CDR1 SGDLS, CDR2 YYNGEE. Here the CDR3 DNA reads TGTGCCAGCAGCGTAGCCGAACAGGGCCCTGAAGCTTTCTTT. Encoded protein: CASSVAEQGPEAFF. Supplemented by reference TRBV9 and TRBJ1-1, the full variable domain reads DSGVTQTPKHLITATGQRVTLRCSPRSGDLSVYWYQQSLDQGLQFLIQYYNGEERAKGNILERFSAQQFPDLHSELNLSSLELGDSALYFCASSVAEQGPEAFFGQGTRLTVV.

This clone was counted between two and nine times. The rearrangement uses TRBV25-1 and TRBJ2-2; possibly TRBD1 for D (6 bases). Germline CDR1 is MGHDK and CDR2 is SYGVNS. Trimming removed 4 bases at V and 3 bases at J, with 9 bases between. The CDR3 is 14 amino acids. The CDR3 nucleotides read TGTGCCAGCAGTGGGCAGGGGTACACCGGGGAGCTGTTTTTT. Amino acid sequence: CASSGQGYTGELFF.

The rearrangement uses TRBV5-8 and TRBJ2-1; TRBD2 matches 12 bases. This CDR3 has 16 amino acids. Per the germline V gene, CDR1 is SGHTS and CDR2 is YDEGEE. V shed 5 bases, J shed 2 bases, and the junction held 5 bases outside the gene matches. CDR3 sequence reads: CASSDGTSGPYNEQFF. As DNA, the CDR3 is TGTGCCAGCAGTGACGGGACTAGCGGGCCCTACAATGAGCAGTTCTTC.

The chain links TRBV15 to TRBJ2-1; 8 bases agree with TRBD2. The V and J ends lost 0 bases and 0 bases, in that order; junction bases with no gene match: 4. The CDR3 extends over 17 amino acids. CDR1 is LNHNV and CDR2 is YYDKDF in the germline V gene (reference sequence). Here the CDR3 reads CATSRDRSGASYNEQFF. For the CDR3, the DNA is TGTGCCACCAGCAGAGATCGTAGCGGGGCCTCCTACAATGAGCAGTTCTTC.

This clone was seen only once. The gene calls are TRBV5-1 and TRBJ2-4, with TRBD1 identical over 9 bases. Trimming at V came to 0 bases and at J to 0 bases, leaving 4 bases not matched to a gene. This CDR3 comprises 17 residues. CDR1 and CDR2 from the germline V gene are SGHRS and YFSETQ. The CDR3 here is CASSLAGTGQAKNIQYF. CDR3 sequence (DNA): TGCGCCAGCAGCTTGGCCGGGACAGGGCAAGCCAAAAACATTCAGTACTTC.

This rearrangement joins TRBV2 to TRBJ2-1; TRBD2 is a possible D gene (5 bases). Germline V lookup: CDR1 SNHLY, CDR2 FYNNEI. CDR3 length: 13 residues. V lost 6 bases and J lost 5, with 11 bases in between. DNA for the CDR3: TGTGCCAGCAGAGCGGACGTAAACAATGAGCAGTTCTTC. Amino acid sequence: CASRADVNNEQFF.

This clone was picked up one time. This chain connects TRBV28 to TRBJ2-2, with D unresolved. From germline, CDR1 is MDHEN and CDR2 SYDVKM. The CDR3 is made up of 10 amino acids. V gave up 8 bases and J gave up 5 bases, with 3 bases separating them. This chain's CDR3 is CASGTGELFF. CDR3 DNA: TGTGCCAGCGGAACCGGGGAGCTGTTTTTT.